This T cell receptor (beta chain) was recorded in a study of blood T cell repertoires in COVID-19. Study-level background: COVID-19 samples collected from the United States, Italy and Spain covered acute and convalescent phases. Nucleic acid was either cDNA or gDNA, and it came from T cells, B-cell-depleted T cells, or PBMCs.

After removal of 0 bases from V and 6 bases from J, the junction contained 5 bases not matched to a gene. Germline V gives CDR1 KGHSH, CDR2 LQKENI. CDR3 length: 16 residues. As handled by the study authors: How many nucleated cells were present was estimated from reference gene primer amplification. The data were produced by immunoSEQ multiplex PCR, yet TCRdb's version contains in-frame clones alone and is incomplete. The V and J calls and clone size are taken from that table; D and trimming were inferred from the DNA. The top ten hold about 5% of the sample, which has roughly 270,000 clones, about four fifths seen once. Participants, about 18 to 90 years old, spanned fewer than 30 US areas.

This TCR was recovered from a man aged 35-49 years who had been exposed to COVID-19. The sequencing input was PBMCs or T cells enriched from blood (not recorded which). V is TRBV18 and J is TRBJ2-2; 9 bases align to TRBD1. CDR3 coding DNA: TGTGCCAGCTCACCACCGGGACAGGGTTCGCCCGGGGAGCTGTTTTTT. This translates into CASSPPGQGSPGELFF.